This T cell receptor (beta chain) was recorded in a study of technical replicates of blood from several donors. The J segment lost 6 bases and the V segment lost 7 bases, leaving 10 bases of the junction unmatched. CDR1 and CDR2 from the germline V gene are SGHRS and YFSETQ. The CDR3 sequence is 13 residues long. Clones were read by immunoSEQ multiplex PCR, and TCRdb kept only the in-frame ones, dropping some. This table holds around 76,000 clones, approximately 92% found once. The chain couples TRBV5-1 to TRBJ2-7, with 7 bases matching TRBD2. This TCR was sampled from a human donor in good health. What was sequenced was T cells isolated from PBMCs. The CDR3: CASGDYSWSEQYF. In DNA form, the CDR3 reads TGCGCCAGCGGGGACTATAGTTGGAGCGAGCAGTACTTC.